The following is a TCR beta chain sequence with its context. The antigen this receptor binds is unknown. The input lacks base qualities; no much larger clone sits a single base away. The sample comes from a study of shared clonotypes between healthy human individuals (dated by TCRdb to 2020 to 2021). Context from the whole study: Three men and two women, aged 18 to 49 years, made up the cohort. For each donor, CD4 naive and CD4 memory were each given three plates, CD8 naive was given two plates, and CD8 memory was given one plate. To estimate repertoire size and how much clonotype sharing occurs between individuals, the study deeply sequenced the blood TCR repertoires of about five healthy adults. Libraries were prepared and TCR repertoires were sequenced by different laboratories using diverse techniques, in order to increase sequencing depth and limit assay-specific biases. Between about 0.8 and 8.9 billion PBMCs per donor were obtained by leukapheresis.

The paper's findings and limits, for the study overall: Higher generation probabilities were observed for clonotypes shared by all four sorted-subset donors than for non-shared clonotypes. Naive subsets generally had larger estimated clonotype richness than memory subsets. Sampling was restricted to blood, and TCR repertoires in tissue are likely to differ from TCR repertoires in blood. Incomplete sequencing was indicated by rarefaction of sorted-subset datasets, despite the large sequencing depth. Across a few donors, approximately 5% of naive CD4, roughly 3.5% of naive CD8, about 2.3% of memory CD4, and under 0.45% of memory CD8 clonotypes were shared. The small number of donors limited the genetic and exposure-history diversity represented. Pairwise subsampling indicated that sequencing depth was expected to affect the degree of clonotype sharing among donors.

The donors were healthy, HIV-negative adults with no recently reported acute infections or vaccinations. All donors were Caucasian adults living in Nashville, Tennessee, USA. CD4+ T cells were enriched by magnetic negative selection; naive cells were then positively selected on CD45RA, and the negative fraction formed the memory subset. After blood collection by leukapheresis, PBMCs were isolated using Ficoll-Histopaque density gradient centrifugation and then cryopreserved in the vapor phase of liquid nitrogen. Analytical flow cytometry was used to check the purity and quantity of every magnetically sorted T cell population. Genomic DNA was isolated from every sorted fraction and measured by UV absorbance on a Nanodrop 2000c. CDR1 and CDR2, per the germline V gene, are SNHLY and FYNNEI. The CDR3, from cysteine to phenylalanine, totals 14 residues. Only the CDR3 region is kept as DNA, spanning 42 bases read in frame from base 1. V is trimmed back by 5 bases and J by 6 bases, and the junction contains 8 bases that no gene match accounts for.

Using the deep immunoSEQ assay, TCR CDR3 regions were amplified from genomic DNA by multiplex PCR. Extracted genomic DNA from each cell subset was spread evenly across all wells of several immunoSEQ 96-well plates, with each plate serving as a replicate. For sorted subsets, each replicate PCR was loaded with around 200 ng genomic DNA, equivalent to some 31,000 T cell genomes. Purified libraries were measured with a Qubit 3.0 fluorometer, size-checked on a Bioanalyzer 2100, and measured again with the KAPA Library Quantification kit. Every immunoSEQ 96-well plate was sequenced on a separate single-read 150-cycle Illumina NextSeq 550 flow cell. Per the source publication's procedure: Because the immunoSEQ output held only junctional sequences and lacked quality scores, the filtering could not match the filtering applied to full-length reads. To assign V/J genes and CDR3, sequences were annotated against IMGT germline references using PyIR, a Python wrapper for IgBLAST v1.9. Reads were filtered out if the reads had weak V/J assignments (E-value above 1e-6), no CDR3, stop codons, out-of-frame junctions, or ambiguous translated residues. V3J clonotypes were defined as sequences sharing an identical inferred V gene, J gene, and CDR3 amino acid sequence. To compute the percentage overlap between repertoires, the number of shared unique clonotypes was divided by the size of the smaller repertoire. Richness of each repertoire was evaluated using RTK rarefaction, the Chao1 estimator, and Recon v2.1 estimates of unobserved clonotypes. Generation probabilities for all TCRbeta clonotypes obtained by the gDNA method from a handful of donors were computed using OLGA. Sourced from immuneACCESS, this table was stored by TCRdb with only in-frame sequences that have V and J called. A share of the clones is absent; for the studies checked, an unresolved V gene accounts for under half, and the remainder has no known explanation. D and trimming were read from the DNA, whereas the V and J calls and clone size are those reported in that table. Present in this sample are over 1.5 million clones, 95% to 99% of which were seen just once. The ten largest clones add up to about 0.42% of the sample.

The chain links TRBV2 with TRBJ2-7, and 9 junctional nucleotides match TRBD1. The material sequenced was naive CD4+ T cells sorted from blood. The label giving this sample's cell subset or site can be read as: CD45RA+ positively selected. The sequence was obtained from a man between 25 and 39 years old in good health. The DNA is as follows: TGTGCCAGCAGTCCCATACAGGGGGCTGGCGAGCAGTACTTC. The resulting protein is CASSPIQGAGEQYF.